This T cell receptor (beta chain) was documented in a study of blood T cell repertoires in COVID-19 (TCRdb year 2020). Background on the whole study: Samples covering the acute and convalescent phases of COVID-19 were provided by collaborators in the United States, Italy and Spain. A de-identified subject ID, COVID-19 status, age in years and sex were almost always included in the sample metadata. Samples were obtained from the ongoing ImmuneRACE study (first 160 participants) and from 950 to 1,500 subjects provided by 6 global collaborators. Deeply sampled blood TCRbeta repertoires from subjects exposed to, actively infected with, or recovered from COVID-19 were included in the dataset. Where available, HLA class I and class II types were taken from metadata supplied by the sample provider and were not determined by assay-based typing. The prospective study material was composed of cDNA or gDNA derived from T cells, B-cell-depleted T cells, or PBMCs. The repertoires were made available in a free public database intended to serve as a resource for research on the immune response to SARS-CoV-2.

Beyond this particular receptor, the publication reports: The amount of clinical and demographic metadata varied by source and participant and was provided uncurated.

Worth noting for this clone: The antigen it binds to is not known. There are no base qualities to consult, and no much larger clone falls within one base.

The germline V gene (reference sequence) specifies LGHDT as CDR1 and YNNKEL as CDR2. From the cysteine through the phenylalanine, the CDR3 covers 15 amino acids. The CDR3 DNA has 45 bases and is translated from base 1. V is trimmed back by 1 base and J by 7 bases, and the junction contains 3 bases that no gene match accounts for. Participants in the prospective study were enrolled through a virtual design, were aged roughly 18 to 100 years, and lived in 24 United States geographic areas. Cohort assignment in the prospective study relied on participant-reported clinical history from a screening survey and a study questionnaire. In the prospective study, mobile phlebotomists collected whole blood, serum and a nasopharyngeal or oropharyngeal swab from each participant. Over a roughly two-month period, participants in the prospective study had the option of providing additional blood draws and questionnaires. Before DNA extraction, prospective study blood samples were shipped either frozen or at room temperature.

The immunoSEQ Assay, a bias-controlled multiplex PCR, was used to amplify TCRbeta CDR3 regions from genomic DNA. For the original study's pipeline: Within the assay, amplification of reference gene primers was used to estimate how many nucleated cells each sample contained. Sequence reads were collapsed and filtered to measure the absolute abundance of every unique TCRbeta CDR3 rearrangement. Productive Simpson clonality was computed per sample as the square root of Simpson's diversity index over productive rearrangements. TCRdb obtained this table from immuneACCESS and retained in-frame rearrangements with V and J assigned. These tables miss some clones; where compared with another copy, unresolved V genes account for less than half of the shortfall, and the remainder is unexplained. V and J calls and clone size are copied from that table; D and trimming were computed from the DNA. The sample table contains just over 80,000 clones; only one count was recorded for around 89% of them. The ten largest make up 0.95% to 1.5% of the sample.

This sequence was found in a woman between 45 and 60 years old with acute COVID-19. The sequenced sample was PBMCs or T cells enriched from blood (not recorded which). The chain links TRBV3-1 (or the pseudogene TRBV3-2) with TRBJ2-2, with 10 junctional bases fitting TRBD2. The CDR3 protein: CASSQGAGGNGELFF. The nucleotide sequence is TGTGCCAGCAGCCAAGGAGCGGGAGGGAACGGGGAGCTGTTTTTT.